A single sample is the source of the 13 T cell receptor beta chains below, sequenced in a study of blood T cell repertoires in COVID-19. Assay: immunoSEQ multiplex PCR; the TCRdb copy retains only in-frame clones and omits some. The top ten clones hold roughly 4% of a sample with roughly 250,000 clones, over 75% of them seen once. The material sequenced was PBMCs or T cells enriched from blood (not recorded which). The receptor source for this set is a woman between 25 and 40 years old who had recovered from COVID-19.

The chain carries TRBV3-1 (or the pseudogene TRBV3-2) and TRBJ2-4; D gene unclear. V dropped 1 base and J dropped 3 bases, with 7 bases sitting between them. Per germline, CDR1 LGHDT and CDR2 YNNKEL (reference sequence). The CDR3 runs to 14 residues. The DNA for the CDR3 is TGTGCCAGCAGCCAAGCCCGAGGCAAAAACATTCAGTACTTC. Residues: CASSQARGKNIQYF.

The V gene is TRBV19, the J gene TRBJ1-5; 9 bases are shared with TRBD1. This CDR3 has 15 amino acids. Trimming cost V 5 bases and J 0 bases; bases outside gene matches: 2. The germline V gene encodes CDR1 LNHDA and CDR2 SQIVND (reference sequence). The CDR3 protein is CASSGTGNSNQPQHF. DNA of the CDR3: TGTGCCAGTAGTGGGACAGGGAATAGCAATCAGCCCCAGCATTTT.

This clone was seen ten or more times. V usage is TRBV5-1 and J usage is TRBJ2-3; D is ambiguous. The CDR3 extends over 15 amino acids. V lost 1 base to trimming and J lost 0 bases, with 9 bases between them. Germline values: CDR1 SGHRS, CDR2 YFSETQ. CDR3 bases: TGCGCCAGCAGCTTGCAGCGAGCTAGCACAGATACGCAGTATTTT. Its translation is CASSLQRASTDTQYF.

The chain uses TRBV27 and TRBJ1-5; D is perhaps TRBD1 (6 bases). The ends were cut back, 5 bases at V and 6 bases at J, with 14 bases in the middle. The CDR3 is 14 residues long. Germline lookup yields CDR1 MNHEY and CDR2 SMNVEV (reference sequence). CDR3 protein: CASSLGAGTQPQHF. In DNA form, the CDR3 reads TGTGCCAGCAGTCTGGGGGCAGGTACTCAGCCCCAGCATTTT.

The chain is built from TRBV6-4 and TRBJ2-3; 7 nucleotides match TRBD2. J lost 3 bases, V lost 5 bases, and 8 bases had no gene match. Germline V CDR1 and CDR2: MRHNA, SNTAGT. The CDR3 loop spans 15 amino acids. The CDR3 loop reads CASSPGAGETDTQYF. The CDR3 DNA follows: TGTGCCAGCAGTCCTGGGGCGGGGGAGACAGATACGCAGTATTTT.

This chain connects TRBV5-1 to TRBJ1-1; 10 bases line up with TRBD1. Germline-derived CDR1 and CDR2 are SGHRS and YFSETQ. This CDR3 spans 14 amino acids. Unmatched junction bases numbered 8, after V lost 4 bases and J lost 8 bases. Written as DNA, the CDR3 is TGCGCCAGCAGCCCTAAGACAGGGGGCCCCGAAGCTTTCTTT. Its translation is CASSPKTGGPEAFF.

The V gene is TRBV29-1, the J gene TRBJ2-7, with 14 bases identical to TRBD2. Per germline, CDR1 SQVTM and CDR2 ANQGSEA. The CDR3 has 16 amino acids. The J segment lost 3 bases and the V segment lost 4 bases, leaving 8 bases of the junction unmatched. CDR3 bases: TGCAGCGTTGCCGGACTAGCGGGAGGAGGGGGCTACGAGCAGTACTTC. Translation gives CSVAGLAGGGGYEQYF.

J is TRBJ2-7 and V is TRBV7-8; D may be TRBD1 (6 bases). CDR1 is SGHVS and CDR2 is FQNEAQ in the germline V gene. The CDR3 covers 15 residues. The V end lost 5 bases, the J end lost 4 bases, and 18 bases lay between the germline ends. CDR3 residues: CASSKGQPQIYEQYF. The CDR3 nucleotides read TGTGCCAGCAGCAAGGGACAACCCCAGATATACGAGCAGTACTTC.

This clone was picked up one time. The DNA for the CDR3 is TGTGCCAGCAGCTTGATAGACAGGGGAGGGTACGAGCAGTACTTC. This translates into CASSLIDRGGYEQYF. This sequence joins TRBV7-9 and TRBJ2-7; possible D gene TRBD1, 8 bases. V lost 3 bases and J lost 4, with 16 bases in between. Germline lookup yields CDR1 SEHNR and CDR2 FQNEAQ (reference sequence). The CDR3 runs 15 residues.

The chain links TRBV18 to TRBJ2-3; TRBD2 matches at 9 bases. Germline V gene sequence: CDR1 KGHSH, CDR2 LQKENI. The CDR3 spans 15 residues. After removal of 3 bases from V and 4 bases from J, the junction contained 5 bases not matched to a gene. In DNA, the CDR3 is TGTGCCAGCTCACCCGGCGGGGGGGCCCCAGATACGCAGTATTTT. It is translated as CASSPGGGAPDTQYF.

The rearrangement links TRBV21-1 to TRBJ2-7; no check of the table's D call, TRBD1, against the DNA was made. TRBV21-1 is deemed a pseudogene. The CDR3 runs to 16 residues. The CDR3 region has the DNA TGTGCCAGCAGCAAAGTCCTCCGGGACACTTCCTACGAGCAGTACTTC. As protein: CASSKVLRDTSYEQYF.

This chain connects TRBV5-6 to TRBJ2-1; 7 bases fit TRBD1. The CDR3 is made up of 16 amino acids. V shed 0 bases, J shed 2 bases, and the junction held 5 bases outside the gene matches. Germline CDR1 SGHDT, CDR2 YYEEEE. CDR3 in amino acids: CASSLAAGGTYNEQFF. As DNA, the CDR3 is TGTGCCAGCAGCTTGGCGGCAGGGGGAACCTACAATGAGCAGTTCTTC.

The rearrangement links TRBV2 to TRBJ2-7, with 11 bases lining up with TRBD2. The CDR3 sequence is 18 residues long. The V segment lost 3 bases and the J segment 1 base; nucleotides outside the gene matches: 11. The V gene's germline CDR1 is SNHLY and CDR2 FYNNEI. CDR3 sequence: CASSDFIAGGPGSYEQYF. DNA of the CDR3: TGTGCCAGCAGTGATTTTATAGCGGGAGGGCCCGGTTCCTACGAGCAGTACTTC.